One and the same sample provided the 6 T cell receptor beta chains below, sequenced in a study of blood T cell repertoires in COVID-19 (TCRdb year 2020). Library creation used the immunoSEQ multiplex PCR assay. TCRdb mirrors the immuneACCESS table, restricted to in-frame sequences. Some clones are absent from its copies; in checked studies, under half trace to an unresolved V gene, and the reason for the others is unknown. The sample records 250,000 or so clones, roughly 84% of which are singletons. Less than 2% of the sample is in the top ten clones. The sample was peripheral blood. These receptors were obtained from a woman aged 40-49 years who had recovered from COVID-19.

The J gene is TRBJ1-4, the V gene TRBV6-5; the match to TRBD1 covers 8 bases. Germline V CDR1 and CDR2: MNHEY, SVGAGI. Trimming took 2 bases from V and 8 from J; bases not matched to a gene: 10. There are 16 residues in the CDR3. The CDR3 here is CASSYIPGTGDEKLFF. CDR3 nucleotide sequence: TGTGCCAGCAGTTACATCCCAGGGACAGGTGACGAAAAACTGTTTTTT.

V usage is TRBV9 and J usage is TRBJ1-2; D is unclear. This CDR3 has 15 amino acids. Trimming removed 0 bases from V and 2 bases from J, with 11 bases in between. Germline V gene lookup returns CDR1 SGDLS and CDR2 YYNGEE. CDR3 sequence (DNA): TGTGCCAGCAGCGTAGATCTCGTTTCGAACTATGGCTACACCTTC. Its translation is CASSVDLVSNYGYTF.

The V gene is TRBV6-5, the J gene TRBJ2-1, with 10 nucleotides matching TRBD1. This CDR3 comprises 14 residues. Losses at the gene ends were 6 bases for V and 5 bases for J; bases not matched to a gene: 4. Germline V CDR1 and CDR2: MNHEY, SVGAGI. CDR3 sequence (DNA): TGTGCCAGCAGGAGGACAGGGGGAAACAATGAGCAGTTCTTC. Amino acids: CASRRTGGNNEQFF.

The chain has TRBV6-5 and TRBJ1-1, with a weak D call TRBD1 (5 bases). CDR3 size: 15 residues. The V gene lost 6 bases and the J gene lost 1 base, with 15 bases spanning the gap. Germline V CDR1 and CDR2: MNHEY, SVGAGI. This chain's CDR3 is CASRGLRGGNTEAFF. Here the CDR3 DNA reads TGTGCCAGCAGGGGGTTAAGGGGCGGGAACACTGAAGCTTTCTTT.

This clone came up a few times. As DNA, the CDR3 is TGTGCCAGCACTCGGGGGGGGGAAGAGACCCAGTACTTC. Translating it yields CASTRGGEETQYF. The rearrangement links TRBV12-3 or TRBV12-4 to TRBJ2-5, with TRBD2 matching 8 bases. V shed 7 bases and J 3 bases; nucleotides not matched to a gene: 4. The CDR3 is 13 residues long.

The chain is built from TRBV11-2 and TRBJ1-4; 7 nucleotides line up with TRBD1. V trimming: 4 bases; J trimming: 10 bases; junction bases outside the gene matches: 15. CDR1 and CDR2 (germline): SGHAT, FQNNGV. The CDR3 totals 16 residues. This CDR3 reads CASSSITTGFFVKLFF. DNA for the CDR3: TGTGCCAGCAGCTCCATTACGACAGGGTTTTTTGTAAAACTGTTTTTT.